Each of the 7 T cell receptor beta chains below was sequenced from the same sample in a study of blood T cell repertoires in COVID-19. Some clones are missing from TCRdb's copy, which holds only in-frame ones; the method was immunoSEQ multiplex PCR. The sample holds over 25,000 clones, less than 95% seen once. Sequenced material: peripheral blood. The origin of the receptors is a man in his 70s with active or convalescent COVID-19.

This chain joins TRBV6-5 and TRBJ2-2; 14 bases line up with TRBD2. The germline V gene encodes CDR1 MNHEY and CDR2 SVGAGI. Trimming removed 6 bases from V and 4 bases from J; junction bases left unmatched: 1. CDR3 length: 15 amino acids. The CDR3 bases are TGTGCCAGCAGGACTAGCGGGGGGGCCACCGGGGAGCTGTTTTTT. Its protein product is CASRTSGGATGELFF.

This chain uses TRBV7-6 with TRBJ1-1; D is perhaps TRBD1 (6 bases). V lost 3 bases to trimming and J lost 0 bases, with 17 bases between them. Germline CDR1 reads SGHVS; CDR2 reads FNYEAQ. The CDR3 extends over 17 amino acids. The CDR3 coding sequence is TGTGCCAGCAGCTTGGGTGGGGGCCGGATTATGAACACTGAAGCTTTCTTT. This translates into CASSLGGGRIMNTEAFF.

This chain links TRBV7-8 with TRBJ1-4; D is unresolved. The germline V gene encodes CDR1 SGHVS and CDR2 FQNEAQ. Trimming stripped 3 bases from V and 3 bases from J, with 14 bases between. This CDR3 is built from 16 residues. CDR3 amino acids: CASSFFRGAANEKLFF. CDR3 sequence (DNA): TGTGCCAGCAGCTTTTTTCGGGGTGCGGCTAATGAAAAACTGTTTTTT.

V and J are TRBV27 and TRBJ2-7; 10 nucleotides agree with TRBD2. The CDR3 is 18 residues long. CDR1 is MNHEY and CDR2 is SMNVEV in the germline V gene (reference sequence). V lost 3 bases and J lost 6; bases outside the gene matches: 17. The CDR3 DNA reads as TGTGCCAGCAGTTTTTCGCTGCTAGCGGGAGCCCTGGGGCGCGAGCAGTACTTC. It yields the protein CASSFSLLAGALGREQYF.

V usage is TRBV7-8 and J usage is TRBJ1-3; the D gene is possibly TRBD1 (5 bases). This CDR3 has 17 amino acids. CDR1 is SGHVS and CDR2 is FQNEAQ in the germline V gene. The V gene lost 6 bases and the J gene lost 2 bases, with 20 bases spanning the gap. The CDR3 DNA follows: TGTGCCAGCAGTGTGGGGCGAGAGTCCCTCCCTGGAAACACCATATATTTT. This translates into CASSVGRESLPGNTIYF.

This rearrangement joins TRBV20-1 to TRBJ2-4, with 13 bases lining up with TRBD2. Germline V lookup: CDR1 DFQATT, CDR2 SNEGSKA (reference sequence). This CDR3 spans 19 amino acids. The trim removed 3 bases at V and 2 bases at J, leaving 13 bases unmatched. CDR3 in DNA: TGCAGTGCTAGTATCGTGGGACTAGCGGGATCGAAATCCAAAAACATTCAGTACTTC. The encoded protein is CSASIVGLAGSKSKNIQYF.

V usage is TRBV7-9 and J usage is TRBJ1-1; D call uncertain. Germline V lookup: CDR1 SEHNR, CDR2 FQNEAQ (reference sequence). V dropped 1 base and J dropped 1 base, with 4 bases sitting between them. The CDR3 has 13 amino acids. CDR3 sequence: CASSLGENTEAFF. The CDR3 nucleotides read TGTGCCAGCAGCTTAGGAGAGAACACTGAAGCTTTCTTT. Combining the CDR3 with reference TRBV7-9 and TRBJ1-1 gives the whole variable domain DTGVSQNPRHKITKRGQNVTFRCDPISEHNRLYWYRQTLGQGPEFLTYFQNEAQLEKSRLLSDRFSAERPKGSFSTLEIQRTEQGDSAMYLCASSLGENTEAFFGQGTRLTVV.